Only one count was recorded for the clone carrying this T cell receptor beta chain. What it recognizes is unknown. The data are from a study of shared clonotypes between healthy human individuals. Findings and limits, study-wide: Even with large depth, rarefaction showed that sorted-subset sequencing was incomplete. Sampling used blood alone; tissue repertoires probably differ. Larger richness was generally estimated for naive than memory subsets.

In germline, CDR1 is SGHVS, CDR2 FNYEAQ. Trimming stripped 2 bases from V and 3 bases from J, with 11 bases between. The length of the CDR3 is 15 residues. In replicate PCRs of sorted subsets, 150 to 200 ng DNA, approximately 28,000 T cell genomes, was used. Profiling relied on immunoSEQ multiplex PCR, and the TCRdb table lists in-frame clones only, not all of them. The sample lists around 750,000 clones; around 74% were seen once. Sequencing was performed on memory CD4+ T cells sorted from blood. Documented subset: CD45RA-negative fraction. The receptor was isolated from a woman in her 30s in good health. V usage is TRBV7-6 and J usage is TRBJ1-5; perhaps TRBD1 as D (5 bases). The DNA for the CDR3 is TGTGCCAGCAGCTTATATTGGGGGAACAATCAGCCCCAGCATTTT. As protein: CASSLYWGNNQPQHF.